The clone carrying this T cell receptor beta chain has at least ten counts. Researchers took RNA transcripts and amplified the TCR beta CDR3 regions from them. Using the HTBI primer set, a first-round RT-PCR was run on the TCR CDR3. A single record per CDR3 protein comes from TCRdb applying MiXCR to the multiplex PCR reads. The sample shows about 380,000 distinct CDR3 sequences, 15% to 20% of them seen only once. The data are from a study of T cells in Graves' hyperthyroidism and ophthalmopathy. Study in general: Prior to any treatment, at the point of initial diagnosis, peripheral blood was collected.

CDR3 size: 15 residues. CDR1 and CDR2 from the germline V gene are MNHNS and SASEGT. V dropped 4 bases and J dropped 4 bases, with 14 bases sitting between them. Approximately 10 ml of fresh peripheral blood supplied the PBMCs. Source material: blood. This TCR came from a man aged 18 to 30 with Graves' ophthalmopathy. This chain joins TRBV6-1 and TRBJ2-1; D is uncertain. In DNA, the CDR3 is TGTGCCAGCAGTGGAGTCGGCAGAGGTTACAATGAGCAGTTCTTC. This encodes CASSGVGRGYNEQFF.